This entry is about one TCR beta chain. The antigen is unknown. The whole isolated RNA underwent reverse transcription, so sequencing captured expressed TCRB transcripts. Method: immunoSEQ multiplex PCR; TCRdb's copy keeps in-frame clones and lacks some. The data hold 310,000 or so clones, with approximately 15% observed a single time. These data are taken from a study of beta chain features in type 1 diabetes. As for the study in general: Healthy donors resembled patients in age, gender and cell yields. Study results and limitations: A moderate, significant TCRB CDR3 shortening appeared in type 1 diabetes across four CD4+ subsets. Among patients, naive, central memory and Treg TCRB repertoires appeared more similar than among healthy donors.

Averaging roughly 120 mL, one heparinised blood draw was given by each donor. Sequenced material: naive CD4+ T cells from blood. This TCR was recovered from a man younger than 35 with type 1 diabetes.

CDR3 DNA: TGTGCCAGCAGTCCCGGGACTAGCGGGATCGATGAGCAGTTCTTC. Its translation is CASSPGTSGIDEQFF. The rearrangement joins TRBV28 to TRBJ2-1; 13 bases are a match to TRBD2. The CDR3 contains 15 residues. The V gene end was trimmed by 5 bases and the J gene end by 8 bases; junction bases not matched to a gene: 6. Looked up from germline, CDR1 is MDHEN and CDR2 is SYDVKM.